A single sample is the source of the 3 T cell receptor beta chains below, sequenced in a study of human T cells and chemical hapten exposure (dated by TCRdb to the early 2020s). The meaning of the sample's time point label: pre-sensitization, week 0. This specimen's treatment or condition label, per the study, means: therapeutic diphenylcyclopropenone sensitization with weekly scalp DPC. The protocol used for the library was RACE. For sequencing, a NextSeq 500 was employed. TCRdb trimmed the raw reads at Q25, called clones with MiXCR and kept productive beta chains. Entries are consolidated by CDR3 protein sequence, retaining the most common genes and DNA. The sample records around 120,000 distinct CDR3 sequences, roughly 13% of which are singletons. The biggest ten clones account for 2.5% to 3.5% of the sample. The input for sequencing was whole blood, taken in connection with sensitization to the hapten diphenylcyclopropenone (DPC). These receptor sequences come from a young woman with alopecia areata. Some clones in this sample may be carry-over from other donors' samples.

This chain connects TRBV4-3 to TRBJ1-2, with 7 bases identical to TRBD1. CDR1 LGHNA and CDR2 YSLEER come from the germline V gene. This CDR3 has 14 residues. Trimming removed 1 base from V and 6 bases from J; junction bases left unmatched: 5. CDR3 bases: TGCGCCAGCAGCCAAGGAGGGGGCATACATGGCTACACCTTC. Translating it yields CASSQGGGIHGYTF.

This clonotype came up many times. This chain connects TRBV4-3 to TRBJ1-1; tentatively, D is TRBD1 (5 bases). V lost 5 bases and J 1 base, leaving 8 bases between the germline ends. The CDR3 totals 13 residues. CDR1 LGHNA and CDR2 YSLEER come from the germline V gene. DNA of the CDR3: TGCGCCAGCAGCGCCCAGGGGAACACTGAAGCTTTCTTT. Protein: CASSAQGNTEAFF.

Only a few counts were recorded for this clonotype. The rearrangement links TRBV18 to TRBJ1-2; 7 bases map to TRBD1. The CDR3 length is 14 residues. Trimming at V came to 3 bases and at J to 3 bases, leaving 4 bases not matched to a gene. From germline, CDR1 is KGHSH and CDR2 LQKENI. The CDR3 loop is CASSPKGAHYGYTF. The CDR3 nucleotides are TGTGCCAGCTCACCCAAGGGGGCTCACTATGGCTACACCTTC. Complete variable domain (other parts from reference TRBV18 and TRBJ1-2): NAGVMQNPRHLVRRRGQEARLRCSPMKGHSHVYWYRQLPEEGLKFMVYLQKENIIDESGMPKERFSAEFPKEGPSILRIQQVVRGDSAAYFCASSPKGAHYGYTFGSGTRLTVV.